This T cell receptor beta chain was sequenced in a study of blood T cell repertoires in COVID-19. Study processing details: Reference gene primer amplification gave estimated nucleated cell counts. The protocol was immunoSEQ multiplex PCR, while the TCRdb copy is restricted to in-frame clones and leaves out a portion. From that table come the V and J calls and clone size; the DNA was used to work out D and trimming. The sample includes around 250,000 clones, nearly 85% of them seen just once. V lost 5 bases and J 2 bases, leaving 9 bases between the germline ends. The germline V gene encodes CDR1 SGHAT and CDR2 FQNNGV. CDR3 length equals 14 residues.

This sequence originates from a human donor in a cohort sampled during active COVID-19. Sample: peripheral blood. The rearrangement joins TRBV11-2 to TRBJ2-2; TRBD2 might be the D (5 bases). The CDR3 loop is CASSPGVNTGELFF. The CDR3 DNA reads TGTGCCAGCAGCCCCGGGGTTAACACCGGGGAGCTGTTTTTT.